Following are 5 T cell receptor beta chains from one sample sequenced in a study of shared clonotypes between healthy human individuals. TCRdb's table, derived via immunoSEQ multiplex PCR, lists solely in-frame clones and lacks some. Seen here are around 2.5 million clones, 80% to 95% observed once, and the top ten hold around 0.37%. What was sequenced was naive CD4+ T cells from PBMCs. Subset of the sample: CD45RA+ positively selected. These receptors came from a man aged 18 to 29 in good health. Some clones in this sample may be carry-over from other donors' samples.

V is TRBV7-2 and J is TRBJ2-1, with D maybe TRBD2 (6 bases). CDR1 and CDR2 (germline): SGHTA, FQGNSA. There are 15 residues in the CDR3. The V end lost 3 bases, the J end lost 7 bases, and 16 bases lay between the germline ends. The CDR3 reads CASSFKGGTQNEQFF. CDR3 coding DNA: TGTGCCAGCAGCTTTAAGGGAGGCACCCAGAATGAGCAGTTCTTC.

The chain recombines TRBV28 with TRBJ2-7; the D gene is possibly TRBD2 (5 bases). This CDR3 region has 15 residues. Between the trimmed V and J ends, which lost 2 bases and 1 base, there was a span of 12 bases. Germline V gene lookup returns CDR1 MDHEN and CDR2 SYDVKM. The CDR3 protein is CASSLSGSRSYEQYF. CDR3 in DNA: TGTGCCAGCAGTTTAAGTGGGAGTAGGTCCTACGAGCAGTACTTC.

In DNA form, the CDR3 reads TGTGCCAGCAGTCCCGGACACCCCTACGAGCAGTACTTC. Amino acids: CASSPGHPYEQYF. J is TRBJ2-7 and V is TRBV28, with D possibly matching TRBD1 (5 bases). CDR1 is MDHEN, CDR2 SYDVKM, per germline. V lost 5 bases and J lost 2, with 10 bases in between. The CDR3 consists of 13 residues.

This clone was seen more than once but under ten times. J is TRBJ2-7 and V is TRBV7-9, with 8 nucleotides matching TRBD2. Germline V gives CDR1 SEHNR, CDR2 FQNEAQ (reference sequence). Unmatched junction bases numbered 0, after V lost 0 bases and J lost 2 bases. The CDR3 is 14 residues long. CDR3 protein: CASSLASGAYEQYF. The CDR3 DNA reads TGTGCCAGCAGCTTAGCTAGCGGGGCCTACGAGCAGTACTTC.

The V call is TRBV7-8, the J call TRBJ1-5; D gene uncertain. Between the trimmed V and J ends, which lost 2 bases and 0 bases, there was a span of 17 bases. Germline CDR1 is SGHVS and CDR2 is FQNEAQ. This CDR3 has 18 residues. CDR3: CASSLLGGHDYSNQPQHF. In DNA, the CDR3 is TGTGCCAGCAGCTTACTCGGCGGTCACGACTATAGCAATCAGCCCCAGCATTTT.